A selection of T cell receptor beta chains follows, all from one sample in a study of T-cell memory formation after mild COVID-19. Each CDR3 protein is one row after TCRdb ran MiXCR on the 5' RACE reads. The sample yields around 400,000 distinct CDR3 sequences, roughly 26% seen once. Sequenced sample: PBMCs or a T cell subset sorted from them (not recorded which). All receptors derive from an adult woman who had mild COVID-19 (a few samples of this study predate the infection). Cell type and time point are not known. CDR3s include the opening cysteine and the closing phenylalanine or tryptophan.

v_call cdr3_aa
TRBV11-3 CASSPGYNYGYTF
TRBV7-9 CASSLGTDSTDTQYF
TRBV3-1 CASSQGGGGLYEQYF
TRBV30 CAWSAGTVGTYEQYF
TRBV7-9 CASSLAAVAGASETQYF
TRBV20-1 CSAPGGSAEETQYF
TRBV7-7 CASSYGLAGGADTQYF
TRBV7-2 CASSFDSTNEKLFF
TRBV5-1 CASSSTDSYNSPLHF
TRBV7-9 CASSFGQAKNIQYF
TRBV5-1 CASSQRGAATDTQYF
TRBV24-1 CATSGWPSGSSYNEQFF
TRBV27 CASRPTGVGGELFF
TRBV2 CASRGGGIAFF
TRBV20-1 CSARDPGDHTGYEQYF